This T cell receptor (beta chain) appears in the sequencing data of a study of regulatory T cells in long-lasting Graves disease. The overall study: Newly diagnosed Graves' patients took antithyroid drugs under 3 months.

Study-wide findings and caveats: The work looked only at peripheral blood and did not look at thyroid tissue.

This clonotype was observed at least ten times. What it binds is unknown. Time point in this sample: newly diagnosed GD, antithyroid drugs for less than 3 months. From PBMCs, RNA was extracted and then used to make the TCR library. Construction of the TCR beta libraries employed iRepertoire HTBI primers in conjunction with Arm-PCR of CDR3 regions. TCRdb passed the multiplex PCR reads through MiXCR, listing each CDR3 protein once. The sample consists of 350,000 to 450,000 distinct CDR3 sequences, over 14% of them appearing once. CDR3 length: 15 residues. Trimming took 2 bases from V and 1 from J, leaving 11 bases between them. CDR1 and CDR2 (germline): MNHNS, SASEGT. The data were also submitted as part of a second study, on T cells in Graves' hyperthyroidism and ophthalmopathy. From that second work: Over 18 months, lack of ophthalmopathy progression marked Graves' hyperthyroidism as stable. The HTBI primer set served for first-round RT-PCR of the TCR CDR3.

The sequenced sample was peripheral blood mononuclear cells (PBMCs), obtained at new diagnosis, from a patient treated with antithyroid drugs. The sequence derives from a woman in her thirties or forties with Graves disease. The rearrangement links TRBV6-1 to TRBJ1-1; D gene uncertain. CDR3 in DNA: TGTGCCAGCAGTGAAAGCCGGATCGAGAACACTGAAGCTTTCTTT. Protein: CASSESRIENTEAFF.